This T cell receptor (beta chain) was recorded in a study of Graves' ophthalmopathy and Graves' hyperthyroidism. As for the study in general: The collection of peripheral blood took place at initial diagnosis, before any treatment.

As the template, RNA transcripts were used to amplify TCR beta CDR3 regions. First-round RT-PCR with HTBI primers preceded a second-round multiplex PCR. TCRdb re-analysed the multiplex PCR reads in MiXCR, keeping a single row per CDR3 protein. This repertoire shows about 700,000 distinct CDR3 sequences, more than 40% found once; its top ten account for around 3%. CDR1 and CDR2 (germline): LNHNV, YYDKDF (reference sequence). The V end was cut by 5 bases, the J end by 5 bases, with 12 bases between. The CDR3 totals 13 residues. Exclusion applied to patients with other autoimmune diseases, uncontrolled infections, pregnancy or lactation. Study results and limitations: Blood also carried most expanded thyroid clonotypes exceeding 0.001 frequency.

This clonotype was recorded at least ten times. Its specificity is unknown. Sample: peripheral blood. The rearrangement uses TRBV15 and TRBJ2-5; TRBD1 might be the D (6 bases). The TCR sequence derives from an adult man with Graves' ophthalmopathy. The DNA for the CDR3 is TGTGCCACCAGCTACAGGGCCGGGGAGACCCAGTACTTC. As protein: CATSYRAGETQYF.